This TCR beta chain originates from a study of T-cell memory formation after mild COVID-19. V lost 1 base, J lost 5 bases, and 4 bases stayed unmatched. This CDR3 contains 14 residues. Germline values: CDR1 SGHRS, CDR2 YFSETQ. Using its own MiXCR run on the 5' RACE reads, TCRdb lists one record per CDR3 protein. The data show 250,000 to 300,000 distinct CDR3 sequences, around 17% seen once. The chain is built from TRBV5-1 and TRBJ2-3; 7 positions match TRBD2. This receptor was identified in a man aged 18 to 35 who had mild COVID-19 (a few samples of this study predate the infection). Cell type and time point are not known. Source material: PBMCs or a T cell subset sorted from them (not recorded which). The DNA of the CDR3 is TGCGCCAGCAGCTTGTTGCTAGCGGAAGATACGCAGTATTTT. This codes for CASSLLLAEDTQYF.